The 14 T cell receptor beta chains in this list originate from one sample, sequenced in a study of T cell responses to AZD1222 COVID-19 vaccine. Measured with immunoSEQ multiplex PCR; TCRdb has only the in-frame clones, and not every one. The data hold approximately 100,000 clones, with roughly nine tenths observed a single time. The sample consisted of peripheral blood, taken on day 0 of AZD1222 vaccination. These receptors all stem from an adult in good health.

This clone was seen once. The gene calls are TRBV30 and TRBJ2-7; D is unclear. V was clipped by 3 bases and J by 4 bases, with 13 bases between them. CDR3 size: 13 residues. The germline gives CDR1 GTSNPN, CDR2 SVGIG (reference sequence). The CDR3, as DNA: TGTGCCTGGAGCCCGTTAGGCCCTTACGAGCAGTACTTC. Translation gives CAWSPLGPYEQYF.

The chain uses TRBV30 and TRBJ2-7; D possibly uses TRBD1 or TRBD2 (5 bases each). Germline V gives CDR1 GTSNPN, CDR2 SVGIG (reference sequence). The CDR3 loop spans 14 amino acids. With 1 base removed from V and 2 bases from J, the gap between germline ends came to 12 bases. CDR3 loop: CAWSAQTGPYEQYF. CDR3 nucleotide sequence: TGTGCCTGGAGTGCCCAAACGGGGCCCTACGAGCAGTACTTC.

Only one count was recorded for this clone. The chain combines TRBV18 with TRBJ1-1; 7 bases align to TRBD1. Germline CDR1 and CDR2: KGHSH and LQKENI. Trimming cost V 2 bases and J 3 bases; bases outside gene matches: 6. This CDR3 comprises 15 residues. The CDR3 DNA follows: TGTGCCAGCTCACCAAAGGCCGACAGGGACACTGAAGCTTTCTTT. As protein: CASSPKADRDTEAFF.

The chain has TRBV5-1 and TRBJ1-1, with 7 bases identical to TRBD1. Germline CDR1 SGHRS, CDR2 YFSETQ. This CDR3 spans 15 amino acids. The V and J ends lost 4 bases and 5 bases, in that order; junction bases with no gene match: 11. The CDR3 bases are TGCGCCAGCAGCCCTGTCCGACAGGGCGGAACTGAAGCTTTCTTT. It is translated as CASSPVRQGGTEAFF.

This sequence joins TRBV6-5 and TRBJ1-2; TRBD1 is a possible D gene (5 bases). Germline V gene sequence: CDR1 MNHEY, CDR2 SVGAGI. This CDR3 has 14 residues. V was cut by 0 bases and J by 8 bases, with 13 bases left in between. The CDR3 loop is CASSYSSQGKGYTF. DNA of the CDR3: TGTGCCAGCAGTTACTCGAGTCAGGGAAAGGGCTACACCTTC.

The rearrangement joins TRBV5-1 to TRBJ1-4, with TRBD1 identical over 8 bases. This CDR3 comprises 17 residues. Germline CDR1 reads SGHRS; CDR2 reads YFSETQ. Germline trimming cut 4 bases from V and 3 bases from J; bases unmatched to any gene: 11. CDR3 region: CASSQDPPTGANEKLFF. In DNA, the CDR3 is TGCGCCAGCAGCCAAGACCCCCCGACAGGGGCTAATGAAAAACTGTTTTTT.

This clone was seen only a few times. The chain couples TRBV11-2 to TRBJ1-1; D might be TRBD1 (6 bases). Germline CDR1 SGHAT, CDR2 FQNNGV. The CDR3 sequence is 16 residues long. Trimming stripped 8 bases from V and 7 bases from J, with 26 bases between. The CDR3 region is CASSKVGGRGRHEAFF. In DNA, the CDR3 is TGTGCCAGCTCCAAAGTGGGGGGCAGGGGACGCCATGAAGCTTTCTTT.

The chain uses TRBV5-1 and TRBJ1-2, with TRBD1 identical over 9 bases. The CDR3 covers 13 residues. Germline values: CDR1 SGHRS, CDR2 YFSETQ. The trim removed 3 bases at V and 8 bases at J, leaving 5 bases unmatched. This CDR3 is CASSSGTGNGYTF. CDR3 sequence (DNA): TGCGCCAGCAGCTCCGGGACAGGGAACGGCTACACCTTC.

The rearrangement links TRBV9 to TRBJ2-1; 9 bases fit TRBD1. Germline values: CDR1 SGDLS, CDR2 YYNGEE. CDR3 length: 15 amino acids. The V and J ends lost 4 bases and 8 bases, in that order; junction bases with no gene match: 10. The CDR3 protein is CASSLRTGVIYEQFF. In DNA form, the CDR3 reads TGTGCCAGCAGCCTAAGGACAGGGGTGATCTATGAGCAGTTCTTC.

The rearrangement links TRBV4-2 to TRBJ1-5; D perhaps matches TRBD1 (5 bases). Trimming stripped 4 bases from V and 7 bases from J, with 23 bases between. The CDR3 loop spans 17 amino acids. The V gene's germline CDR1 is LGHNA and CDR2 YNFKEQ. The CDR3, as DNA: TGTGCCAGCAGCCCCTCCCTTCTCGAGCAGGGTCGCCAGCCCCAGCATTTT. It yields the protein CASSPSLLEQGRQPQHF.

The chain has TRBV4-1 and TRBJ2-7; no clear D. This CDR3 is built from 16 residues. Trimming removed 2 bases at V and 2 bases at J, with 16 bases between. Germline V lookup: CDR1 MGHRA, CDR2 YSYEKL. The CDR3 bases are TGCGCCAGCAGCCAATCCTCGGTGGCCGCAGCCTACGAGCAGTACTTC. Translation: CASSQSSVAAAYEQYF.

This clone has just one count. The chain carries TRBV9 and TRBJ1-5, with D possibly being TRBD1 (5 bases). This CDR3 region has 14 residues. V lost 2 bases, J lost 0 bases, and 6 bases lay in between. The germline V gene has CDR1 SGDLS and CDR2 YYNGEE. CDR3 nucleotide sequence: TGTGCCAGCAGCGTCGACAGTAGCAATCAGCCCCAGCATTTT. Translation gives CASSVDSSNQPQHF.

The CDR3 DNA is TGTGCCGGACCGGGACCGAGCAATCAGCCCCAGCATTTT. It translates to CAGPGPSNQPQHF. The gene calls are TRBV6-5 and TRBJ1-5; maybe TRBD1 (5 bases). The V end lost 11 bases, the J end lost 1 base, and 12 bases lay between the germline ends. The CDR3 covers 13 residues. The germline gives CDR1 MNHEY, CDR2 SVGAGI.

This clone was recorded only once. The gene calls are TRBV25-1 and TRBJ1-4; possible D gene TRBD1, 6 bases. The ends were cut back, 6 bases at V and 3 bases at J, with 11 bases in the middle. This CDR3 has 14 residues. CDR1 is MGHDK and CDR2 is SYGVNS in the germline V gene. This CDR3 reads CASSIQGSNEKLFF. In DNA form, the CDR3 reads TGTGCCAGCAGCATACAGGGCTCTAATGAAAAACTGTTTTTT.